Presented here are 16 T cell receptor beta chains from one specimen sequenced in a study of T cell clonality in common variable immunodeficiency. Using immunoSEQ multiplex PCR, the repertoire was profiled, and TCRdb retains in-frame clones only, with some absent. Sampling found approximately 52,000 clones, none seen once. Sequencing was done on a sample of peripheral blood mononuclear cells. Receptor source: a person aged 18-70 years in good health.

Comments on this clone: The CDR3 end falls 3 residues outside the read, so it is completed with the germline J gene. The chain carries TRBV18 and TRBJ1-1, with D possibly matching TRBD1 (6 bases). Germline CDR1 reads KGHSH; CDR2 reads LQKENI. Between the trimmed V and J ends, which lost 1 base and 1 base, there was a span of 13 bases. This CDR3 has 16 residues. CDR3 bases read: TGTGCCAGCTCACCACAACAGGGATTCAAGAACACTGAA. Residues: CASSPQQGFKNTE. The complete CDR3 protein is CASSPQQGFKNTEAFF.

Remarks on this clone: The read gets to within 3 residues of the CDR3 end, and the germline J gene fills in the rest. The rearrangement links TRBV19 to TRBJ2-5, with 7 bases that match TRBD1. Trimming cost V 7 bases and J 3 bases; bases outside gene matches: 14. The CDR3 is made up of 16 amino acids. Per the germline V gene, CDR1 is LNHDA and CDR2 is SQIVND (reference sequence). CDR3 bases read: TGTGCCAGTACCCAACAACAGGGGAGTGGGGAAGAGACC. Protein sequence: CASTQQQGSGEET. The full CDR3 sequence reads CASTQQQGSGEETQYF.

This clone occurred many times. Read coverage stops 3 residues before the CDR3 terminus; the germline J gene supplies the remainder. J is TRBJ1-4 and V is TRBV10-3; possibly TRBD1 for D (5 bases). The CDR3 runs to 14 residues. Germline CDR1 reads ENHRY; CDR2 reads SYGVKD. Trimming shortened V by 6 bases and J by 5 bases, and 13 bases separated the two germline ends. The CDR3 loop reads CAISARAENEKLFF. CDR3 DNA (partial): TGTGCCATCAGCGCCAGGGCGGAAAATGAAAAA.

This clone was recorded at least ten times. The read terminates 3 residues ahead of where the CDR3 ends, so the germline J gene completes it. The chain uses TRBV20-1 and TRBJ2-3; D not certain. The V end was cut by 4 bases, the J end by 0 bases, with 8 bases between. The germline CDR1 and CDR2 sequences are DFQATT and SNEGSKA (reference sequence). CDR3 size: 13 residues. The covered CDR3 bases are TGCAGTGCTATAGGGCTGAGCACAGATACG. Protein sequence: CSAIGLSTDT. The CDR3 reads in full as CSAIGLSTDTQYF.

At least ten counts were recorded for this clone. The read falls 3 residues short of the CDR3 end, and the missing part is taken from the germline J gene. The chain has TRBV5-1 and TRBJ2-7, with TRBD2 identical over 7 bases. CDR3 size: 15 residues. Per germline, CDR1 SGHRS and CDR2 YFSETQ. V shed 5 bases and J 0 bases; nucleotides not matched to a gene: 8. The sequenced part of the CDR3 DNA is TGCGCCAGCAGGTTCGAAGGCGGGAGCTCCTACGAG. This encodes CASRFEGGSSYE. The full CDR3 protein reads CASRFEGGSSYEQYF.

This clone was found a few times. The read stops 3 residues short of the end of the CDR3; the missing end is completed from the germline J gene. At the DNA level, this CDR3 is encoded by other sequences in the same sample as well. The chain carries TRBV19 and TRBJ1-4, with D possibly TRBD1 on 5 matching bases. V lost 5 bases to trimming and J lost 8 bases, with 24 bases between them. Per the germline V gene, CDR1 is LNHDA and CDR2 is SQIVND (reference sequence). The CDR3 has 17 amino acids. The CDR3 sequence: CASSPTPRQGVWEKLFF. The sequenced CDR3 bases are TGTGCCAGTAGTCCGACCCCGAGGCAGGGAGTCTGGGAAAAA.

Many counts were recorded for this clone. Sequencing ends 3 residues short of the CDR3 end; the germline J gene provides the rest. V gene TRBV30 combines with J gene TRBJ1-3, with D uncertain. The CDR3 extends over 13 amino acids. Germline loops: CDR1 GTSNPN, CDR2 SVGIG (reference sequence). Partial CDR3 DNA: TGTGCCTGGAGTGGGATGGTCGCGAACGGG. This encodes CAWSGMVANG. The entire CDR3 protein is CAWSGMVANGIYF.

This clone was seen repeatedly, ten times or more. The CDR3 is cut off 3 residues early in the read; its end comes from the germline J gene. The chain couples TRBV7-9 to TRBJ2-7; no firm D call. The germline V gene encodes CDR1 SEHNR and CDR2 FQNEAQ (reference sequence). This CDR3 is 11 amino acids long. Trimming took off 4 bases at V and 3 bases at J, with 4 bases between the two ends. CDR3 DNA, as far as it was read: TGTGCCAGCAGCTCTTACTACGAG. Amino acids: CASSSYYE. The full CDR3 protein is CASSSYYEQYF.

This clone occurred many times. The read halts 3 residues ahead of the CDR3 end, with the missing end drawn from the germline J gene. This sequence joins TRBV5-1 and TRBJ1-2; possibly TRBD1 for D (5 bases). Per germline, CDR1 SGHRS and CDR2 YFSETQ. The CDR3 is 14 residues long. CDR3 bases read: TGCGCCAGCAGCCCGGGGGGACGTCTTGGGGGC. Amino acid sequence: CASSPGGRLGG. The whole CDR3 sequence is CASSPGGRLGGYTF.

This clone appeared many times. From the germline J gene comes the end of the CDR3, since the read stops 3 residues before it. The chain carries TRBV19 and TRBJ2-3; perhaps TRBD2 as D (5 bases). The CDR3 consists of 15 residues. The germline V and J ends were trimmed by 5 bases and 4 bases, with 16 bases remaining between them. In germline, CDR1 is LNHDA, CDR2 SQIVND (reference sequence). Incomplete CDR3 DNA: TGTGCCAGTAGTGTAGTGCCGTCCGGGGCAGATACG. Amino acid sequence: CASSVVPSGADT. The CDR3 in full is CASSVVPSGADTQYF.

This clone has a count of ten or more. With the read ending 3 residues before the CDR3 end, the germline J gene is used to fill in that end. The chain links TRBV5-1 to TRBJ2-3, with TRBD2 identical over 15 bases. Trimming removed 9 bases from V and 0 bases from J; junction bases left unmatched: 11. Germline CDR1 reads SGHRS; CDR2 reads YFSETQ. The CDR3 sequence is 18 residues long. Partial CDR3 DNA: TGCGCCACCTCGGGAGGACTAGCGGGAGGGGCTAGCACAGATACG. It specifies CATSGGLAGGASTDT. The whole CDR3 protein is CATSGGLAGGASTDTQYF.

A note on this clone: With the read ending 3 residues before the CDR3 end, the germline J gene is used to fill in that end. V gene TRBV19 combines with J gene TRBJ1-1; TRBD1 matches at 11 bases. In germline, CDR1 is LNHDA, CDR2 SQIVND (reference sequence). V lost 7 bases, J lost 2 bases, and 12 bases stayed unmatched. The CDR3 length is 17 residues. The sequenced CDR3 bases are TGTGCCAGTATTAGGACAGGGGGCAAGAGGGTAAACACTGAA. It yields the protein CASIRTGGKRVNTE. The CDR3, in full, reads CASIRTGGKRVNTEAFF.

This clone was counted many times. Read sequence stops 3 residues before the CDR3 end, and the germline J gene provides the missing end. The chain uses TRBV6-2 or TRBV6-3 and TRBJ2-1; 10 bases line up with TRBD2. The V segment lost 5 bases and the J segment 0 bases; nucleotides outside the gene matches: 4. The CDR3 loop spans 16 amino acids. Germline CDR1 MNHEY, CDR2 SVGEGT. The CDR3 DNA, read in part, is TGTGCCAGCAGTGCGAGCGGGAGGGGCTCCTACAATGAG. Translated, it gives CASSASGRGSYNE. The CDR3, in full, reads CASSASGRGSYNEQFF.

Details on this clone: At one boundary the junction diverges from the germline segment, which might be a read error. From the germline J gene comes the end of the CDR3, since the read stops 3 residues before it. Distinct nucleotide sequences in the sample also encode this CDR3. The V call is TRBV6-2 or TRBV6-3, the J call TRBJ1-3, with 7 bases aligning to TRBD1. The CDR3 is 16 residues long. In germline, CDR1 is MNHEY, CDR2 SVGEGT. CDR3 DNA (partial): TGTGCCAGCAGTTACTTGGGACAGAGCTCTGGAAACACA. This gives the protein CASSYLGQSSGNT. Given in full, the CDR3 is CASSYLGQSSGNTIYF.

There are many counts of this clone. The CDR3 end lies 3 residues beyond the end of the read and is filled in from the germline J gene. V and J are TRBV12-3 or TRBV12-4 and TRBJ2-7; 8 bases align to TRBD1. The CDR3 spans 15 residues. V shed 5 bases, J shed 0 bases, and the junction held 6 bases outside the gene matches. CDR3 DNA (partial): TGTGCCAGCAGTCTCGGACAGGGCAGCTCCTACGAG. This sequence encodes CASSLGQGSSYE. The full CDR3 protein is CASSLGQGSSYEQYF.

Comment on this clone: The CDR3 end lies 3 residues beyond the end of the read and is filled in from the germline J gene. The chain recombines TRBV20-1 with TRBJ1-2; tentative D call: TRBD1 (5 bases). CDR1 is DFQATT and CDR2 is SNEGSKA in the germline V gene (reference sequence). CDR3 length: 15 residues. This chain's CDR3 is CSAGLRGLAVYDYTF. The sequenced part of the CDR3 DNA is TGCAGTGCCGGGTTGAGGGGACTAGCGGTCTACGAC.